The 19 T cell receptor beta chains below all came from one sample that was sequenced in a study of low-dose radiotherapy and immunotherapy resistance in tumors (dated by TCRdb to the early 2020s). Reading the label with the study, this specimen's time point is: before trial treatment. The run used an Illumina HiSeq 2500. First-strand cDNA was synthesized using Superscript III and a set of TRAV- and TRBV-specific primers, so that both TCRalpha and TCRbeta chains were covered. A roughly 19-cycle PCR with Phusion amplified the TCRs, pairing a constant-region primer with the adapter that was attached to the V primers. In-frame beta chains were kept once TCRdb had trimmed the public reads at Q25 with fastp and called clones with MiXCR. Each entry is one CDR3 protein sequence, shown with its most common DNA and genes. The sample has over 55,000 distinct CDR3 sequences on record, less than 35% of them singletons. Clones ranked in the top ten supply 11% of the sample.

Sequencing was performed on PBMCs, taken before treatment. These receptors all stem from a female donor with ovarian cancer.

This clonotype was detected many times. The gene calls are TRBV24-1 and TRBJ1-1; 12 bases align to TRBD1. V was clipped by 3 bases and J by 1 base; unmatched bases: 5. This CDR3 contains 17 residues. Germline-derived CDR1 and CDR2 are KGHDR and SFDVKD. DNA of the CDR3: TGTGCCACCAGTGATCGTCCGGGACAGGGGGCGAACACTGAAGCTTTCTTT. Amino acid sequence: CATSDRPGQGANTEAFF.

A word on this clonotype: A far larger clone is only one base removed, so a read error is likely. The rearrangement uses TRBV29-1 and TRBJ2-1, with TRBD1 identical over 7 bases. Trimming took 6 bases from V and 10 from J; bases not matched to a gene: 18. Germline CDR1 SQVTM, CDR2 ANQGSEA. The CDR3 sequence is 15 residues long. The DNA for the CDR3 is TGCAGCGTGCTTCCCGGGACAGCGAGCTCCTACGAGCAGTTCTTC. It is translated as CSVLPGTASSYEQFF.

This clonotype was seen at least ten times. This sequence joins TRBV20-1 and TRBJ2-5; 7 nucleotides match TRBD2. J gave up 1 base and V 6 bases, and 8 bases lay outside the gene matches. The CDR3 contains 14 residues. Germline CDR1 is DFQATT and CDR2 is SNEGSKA (reference sequence). The DNA for the CDR3 is TGCAGTGCGGGCTCTAGCGGAACCCAAGAGACCCAGTACTTC. Amino acids: CSAGSSGTQETQYF.

This clonotype was seen at least ten times. The V and J genes are TRBV6-6 and TRBJ2-1; 9 bases line up with TRBD2. V dropped 6 bases and J dropped 7; count of bases not matched to a gene: 10. The germline gives CDR1 MNHNY, CDR2 SVGAGI (reference sequence). This CDR3 has 15 amino acids. CDR3 sequence: CASRLFSGSSNEQFF. In DNA, the CDR3 is TGTGCCAGCAGACTTTTTAGCGGGAGTTCAAATGAGCAGTTCTTC.

The chain links TRBV15 to TRBJ2-3; TRBD2 is a possible D gene (6 bases). Germline CDR1 LNHNV, CDR2 YYDKDF (reference sequence). The CDR3 length is 17 residues. Trimming removed 3 bases at V and 5 bases at J, with 21 bases between. CDR3 in DNA: TGTGCCACCAGCAGTTCCATGACGGGGGAGAGGGGAGATACGCAGTATTTT. As protein: CATSSSMTGERGDTQYF.

This chain uses TRBV5-6 with TRBJ1-6; TRBD1 matches at 12 bases. Germline loops: CDR1 SGHDT, CDR2 YYEEEE. The CDR3 totals 16 residues. The J segment lost 8 bases and the V segment lost 4 bases, leaving 7 bases of the junction unmatched. The CDR3 protein is CASSRGTGGVDSPLHF. The DNA of the CDR3 is TGTGCCAGCAGCAGGGGGACAGGGGGCGTAGATTCACCCCTCCACTTT.

The V call is TRBV6-6, the J call TRBJ1-6, with D possibly being TRBD1 (5 bases). The CDR3 is 14 amino acids. The germline V gene has CDR1 MNHNY and CDR2 SVGAGI (reference sequence). Trimming cost V 4 bases and J 8 bases, with 12 bases left between them. The CDR3 DNA reads TGTGCCAGCAGTTCGAGGGGAGGCGATTCACCCCTCCACTTT. Its translation: CASSSRGGDSPLHF.

A note on this clonotype: This may stem from a read error, because a much larger clone lies one nucleotide away. V gene TRBV19 combines with J gene TRBJ2-7; TRBD2 matches at 14 bases. Trimming cost V 3 bases and J 7 bases; bases outside gene matches: 5. In germline, CDR1 is LNHDA, CDR2 SQIVND (reference sequence). This CDR3 region has 15 residues. The DNA for the CDR3 is TGTGCCAGTAGTATGGGACTAGCGGGAGACAATGAGCAGTACTTC. It yields the protein CASSMGLAGDNEQYF.

This clonotype was recorded many times. The chain recombines TRBV7-9 with TRBJ2-1, with TRBD2 matching 10 bases. The CDR3 spans 17 residues. In germline, CDR1 is SEHNR, CDR2 FQNEAQ (reference sequence). J was trimmed by 4 bases and V by 0 bases; bases with no gene match: 6. In nucleotides, the CDR3 is TGTGCCAGCAGCTTAGCCCCTAGCGGGGGTCTGTACAATGAGCAGTTCTTC. It yields the protein CASSLAPSGGLYNEQFF.

At least ten counts were recorded for this clonotype. The chain links TRBV5-1 to TRBJ2-1; D unclear. CDR3 length: 15 amino acids. V lost 1 base and J 9 bases, leaving 17 bases between the germline ends. The germline V gene encodes CDR1 SGHRS and CDR2 YFSETQ. The CDR3 region is CASSLQRVSGSEQFF. The CDR3 DNA is TGCGCCAGCAGCTTGCAACGGGTTTCTGGGTCTGAGCAGTTCTTC.

On this clonotype: The junction departs from germline at one end; a sequencing error may be responsible. J is TRBJ1-3 and V is TRBV6-8, with D possibly being TRBD1 (6 bases). CDR3 length: 16 amino acids. Germline-derived CDR1 and CDR2 are MNHGY and SAAAGT. The CDR3 DNA reads as TGTACCAGCAGTGTAGCGGGAACAGGGAGTCGGCACACCATATATTTT. It encodes CTSSVAGTGSRHTIYF.

This clonotype was counted at least ten times. The germline gene is not matched at one end of the junction; a read error may be the cause. The chain combines TRBV7-7 with TRBJ2-2; 8 bases map to TRBD1. The CDR3 totals 15 residues. Germline V gene lookup returns CDR1 SSHAT and CDR2 FNYEAQ (reference sequence). CDR3 protein: CASSPGTGLTGELFF. Written as DNA, the CDR3 is TGTGCTAGCAGCCCCGGGACAGGCCTCACCGGGGAGCTGTTTTTT.

This rearrangement joins TRBV2 to TRBJ2-5, with D perhaps TRBD2 (7 bases). The CDR3 contains 14 residues. CDR1 is SNHLY, CDR2 FYNNEI, per germline. Trimming removed 4 bases at V and 3 bases at J, with 12 bases between. This CDR3 is CASSGGLAEETQYF. CDR3 nucleotide sequence: TGTGCCAGCAGTGGGGGGCTAGCGGAAGAGACCCAGTACTTC.

This clonotype came up many times. The chain links TRBV6-2 or TRBV6-3 to TRBJ2-7; 9 nucleotides agree with TRBD1. Germline assignment: CDR1 MNHEY and CDR2 SVGEGT. The CDR3 spans 15 residues. The ends lost 0 bases at V and 5 bases at J; junction bases unmatched: 5. DNA for the CDR3: TGTGCCAGCAGTTACTCAGGGACAGGGACCCACGAGCAGTACTTC. It encodes CASSYSGTGTHEQYF.

This clonotype has ten or more counts. The chain recombines TRBV9 with TRBJ2-7, with D possibly TRBD1 on 6 matching bases. The CDR3 covers 14 residues. V was pared by 2 bases and J by 0 bases, with 9 bases between. The germline CDR1 and CDR2 sequences are SGDLS and YYNGEE. CDR3 bases: TGTGCCAGCAGCGTTTCACAGGGCTCCTACGAGCAGTACTTC. This encodes CASSVSQGSYEQYF.

This clonotype was seen a few times. A far larger clone is off by one base, so a read error is likely. The chain uses TRBV5-1 and TRBJ2-7; 10 positions match TRBD2. The V segment lost 0 bases and the J segment 7 bases; nucleotides outside the gene matches: 19. The CDR3 loop spans 19 amino acids. The germline V gene encodes CDR1 SGHRS and CDR2 YFSETQ. CDR3 sequence reads: CASSLAGPDQAGGLGEQYF. The CDR3 nucleotides read TGCGCCAGCAGCTTGGCTGGCCCCGACCAAGCGGGGGGGCTCGGTGAGCAGTACTTC.

This clonotype has ten or more counts. V usage is TRBV5-1 and J usage is TRBJ2-7; tentative D call: TRBD1 (6 bases). Trimming shortened V by 4 bases and J by 1 base, and 27 bases separated the two germline ends. The CDR3 spans 19 residues. From germline, CDR1 is SGHRS and CDR2 YFSETQ. CDR3 in DNA: TGCGCCAGCAGCCCAGCTCTCCGGTCTAGGGAAGGGGGTTCCTACGAGCAGTACTTC. It specifies CASSPALRSREGGSYEQYF.

This clonotype came up a few times. The chain joins TRBV29-1 to TRBJ2-3, with D possibly being TRBD1 or TRBD2 (6 bases each). CDR3 length: 17 amino acids. Germline-derived CDR1 and CDR2 are SQVTM and ANQGSEA. Trimming took 3 bases from V and 0 from J, leaving 19 bases between them. CDR3: CSVDLVGAGTSTDTQYF. DNA for the CDR3: TGCAGCGTTGATTTGGTGGGGGCGGGAACTAGCACAGATACGCAGTATTTT.

This clonotype occurred many times. The genes are TRBV19 and TRBJ2-5, with 7 bases lining up with TRBD1. Looked up from germline, CDR1 is LNHDA and CDR2 is SQIVND (reference sequence). The V segment lost 6 bases and the J segment 3 bases; nucleotides outside the gene matches: 10. This CDR3 is built from 15 residues. The CDR3 DNA reads as TGTGCCAGTAGCCCCAGGACAGGACAAAAAGAGACCCAGTACTTC. Protein product: CASSPRTGQKETQYF.